This is a list of T cell receptor beta chains from one sample in a study of T cells in Graves' hyperthyroidism and ophthalmopathy. TCRdb independently ran MiXCR on the multiplex PCR reads; one entry per CDR3 protein. Of some 350,000 distinct CDR3 sequences listed, about 15% are singletons. The source material was blood. The receptors shown here come from a woman between 18 and 29 years old with Graves' hyperthyroidism that later progressed to Graves' ophthalmopathy. CDR3s include the opening cysteine and the closing phenylalanine or tryptophan. A D gene is named only where the DNA matches it firmly. A row's size may be missing; if present it is once, few, many or a size class.

NA | TRBJ2-1 | TRBV29-1 | many | TGCAGCGTTGAAGGGACAGAGAACTACAATGAGCAGTTCTTC | CSVEGTENYNEQFF
NA | TRBJ1-2 | TRBV6-1 | NA | TGTGCCTGCAGGGGTGCTCCACCTAACTATGGCTACACCTTC | CACRGAPPNYGYTF
NA | TRBJ1-5 | TRBV7-2 | many | TGTGCCAGCAGCTTAGTCGGGGGGTTCCATCAGCCCCAGCATTTT | CASSLVGGFHQPQHF
TRBD1 | TRBJ1-2 | TRBV6-1 | many | TGTGCCAGCAGTGAAACCCCGGGGCAGGGGGCGACTGGCTACACCTTC | CASSETPGQGATGYTF
NA | TRBJ1-3 | TRBV5-1 | NA | TGCGCCAGCAGCTTAGCATCTGGAAACACCATATATTTT | CASSLASGNTIYF
NA | TRBJ2-7 | TRBV7-8 | few | TGTGCCAGCAGCTTAATCGGGACCCACGAGCAGTACTTC | CASSLIGTHEQYF
TRBD2 | TRBJ2-1 | TRBV14 | NA | TGTGCCAGCAGCCACACACCCGGGACTAGCGGCTACAATGAGCAGTTCTTC | CASSHTPGTSGYNEQFF
NA | TRBJ1-6 | TRBV4-2 | once | TGTGCCAGCAGCCAAGAGAGGGGGAATAATTCACCCCTCCACTTT | CASSQERGNNSPLHF
NA | TRBJ1-1 | TRBV11-2 | NA | TGTGCCAGCAGCTTACAGCTCATGAACACTGAAGCTTTCTTT | CASSLQLMNTEAFF
NA | TRBJ2-2 | TRBV20-1 | many | TGCAGTGCTAGAGGGCCGAACACCGGGGAGCTGTTTTTT | CSARGPNTGELFF
NA | TRBJ2-5 | TRBV6-1 | many | TGTGCCAGCCGGAAGTCAGGAGAGACCCAGTACTTC | CASRKSGETQYF
TRBD1 | TRBJ2-1 | TRBV28 | NA | TGTGCCAGCAGTTTATTGCACGGGACAGACAATGAGCAGTTCTTC | CASSLLHGTDNEQFF
TRBD2 | TRBJ2-7 | TRBV28 | few | TGTGCCAGCCAGGGGGGACTAGCGGGAATCTACGAGCAGTACTTC | CASQGGLAGIYEQYF
TRBD2 | TRBJ2-1 | TRBV6-2/TRBV6-3 | many | TGTGCCAGCAGATCTCTAGCGGGCAATGAGCAGTTCTTC | CASRSLAGNEQFF
NA | TRBJ2-7 | TRBV29-1 | NA | TGCAGCGTTTTCAGGGACTACGAGCAGTACTTC | CSVFRDYEQYF
TRBD2 | TRBJ2-5 | TRBV28 | many | TGTGCCAGCACCCAACCCCTTCTGGCGGGAGGGTGGTACTTC | CASTQPLLAGGWYF
NA | TRBJ2-6 | TRBV5-1 | NA | TGCGCCAGCAGCTTAGGGGCAGGGCTATCTGGGGCCAACGTCCTGACTTTC | CASSLGAGLSGANVLTF
TRBD1 | TRBJ2-7 | TRBV7-8 | many | TGTGCCAGCAGCAGACAGGGCGCCCTTCCCTACGAGCAGTACTTC | CASSRQGALPYEQYF
NA | TRBJ2-3 | TRBV20-1 | many | TGCAGTGCTAACGACTGGGGGGTGTCCACAGATACGCAGTATTTT | CSANDWGVSTDTQYF
NA | TRBJ2-7 | TRBV6-1 | many | TGTGCCAGCATCCCTACCTACGAGCAGTACTTC | CASIPTYEQYF
NA | TRBJ2-7 | TRBV20-1 | NA | TGCAGTGCTACTAAGAGCCACGAGCAGTACTTC | CSATKSHEQYF
NA | TRBJ2-7 | TRBV14 | few | TGTGCCAGCAGCCCGGTAGGGGGAGCGATCCACGAGCAGTACTTC | CASSPVGGAIHEQYF
NA | TRBJ2-7 | TRBV11-2 | NA | TGTGCCAGCAGTTTGGGACTTCAAATCTACGAGCAGTACTTC | CASSLGLQIYEQYF
TRBD1 | TRBJ2-7 | TRBV2 | many | TGTGCCAGCAGGGAGGGACAGGGCGTTGGAGAGCAGTACTTC | CASREGQGVGEQYF
NA | TRBJ1-6 | TRBV25-1 | few | TGTGCCAGCAGTGAATGGGTCGGGACACCTAATTCACCCCTCCACTTT | CASSEWVGTPNSPLHF
NA | TRBJ2-2 | TRBV11-3 | NA | TGTGCCAGCAGTTACAATTCGGGTGCGGCCGGGGAGCTGTTTTTT | CASSYNSGAAGELFF
NA | TRBJ2-2 | TRBV6-5 | NA | TGTGCCAGCAGTTACTCCCCGACACCCTCCACCGGGGAGCTGTTTTTT | CASSYSPTPSTGELFF
TRBD2 | TRBJ2-5 | TRBV15 | many | TGTGCCACCAGCGGATGGACTAGCGGGAGGTTGAGGGAGACCCAGTACTTC | CATSGWTSGRLRETQYF
TRBD1 | TRBJ2-7 | TRBV28 | NA | TGTGCCAGCAGTTTACGGGGACAGGGGTTCAAGCAGTACTTC | CASSLRGQGFKQYF
TRBD2 | TRBJ2-1 | TRBV9 | NA | TGTGCCAGCAGCGTAGGCGGGAGGCGGGATGAGCAGTTCTTC | CASSVGGRRDEQFF
TRBD1 | TRBJ1-2 | TRBV24-1 | few | TGTGCCACCAGTGCCAAGACAGGGCCCCCTGGCTACACCTTC | CATSAKTGPPGYTF
NA | TRBJ1-6 | TRBV5-1 | NA | TGCGCCAGCAGCTTGGGGGCCAGTTCACCACCCCTCCACTTT | CASSLGASSPPLHF
TRBD1 | TRBJ2-2 | TRBV20-1 | NA | TGCAGTGCCAGCAGGGGGTTGGTCGGTATGGCCGGGGAGCTGTTTTTT | CSASRGLVGMAGELFF
TRBD2 | TRBJ2-1 | TRBV6-1 | NA | TGTGCCAGCAGTGAAAATTCTCTAGCGGGCGCTGAGCAGTTCTTC | CASSENSLAGAEQFF
NA | TRBJ1-5 | TRBV30 | NA | TGTGCCTGGAGTAGAACAGAAGGGCCCCAGCATTTT | CAWSRTEGPQHF
NA | TRBJ2-1 | TRBV6-2/TRBV6-3 | many | TGTGCCAGCAGTCAGGGTAGCCTGGACTACAATGAGCAGTTCTTC | CASSQGSLDYNEQFF
TRBD1 | TRBJ1-5 | TRBV6-1 | few | TGTGCCAGCCGTGAAGGGGGCGATCGCGGTCAGCCCCAGCATTTT | CASREGGDRGQPQHF
NA | TRBJ2-2 | TRBV12-3/TRBV12-4 | many | TGTGCCAGCAGTTTACCCAGGAGCACCGGGGAGCTGTTTTTT | CASSLPRSTGELFF
NA | TRBJ1-1 | TRBV11-2 | many | TGTGCCAGCAGCTTACGCACTGAAGCTTTCTTT | CASSLRTEAFF
NA | TRBJ2-7 | TRBV2 | many | TGTGCCAGCACCTTGGACAAAGCTCCCTACGAGCAGTACTTC | CASTLDKAPYEQYF
TRBD2 | TRBJ2-1 | TRBV11-2 | many | TGTGCCAGCAGCTTGCCGGGACTAGCGACCAATGAGCAGTTCTTC | CASSLPGLATNEQFF
NA | TRBJ2-3 | TRBV28 | many | TGTGCCAGCAGTTTAAGACTCGAGGTGGCAGATACGCAGTATTTT | CASSLRLEVADTQYF
NA | TRBJ1-1 | TRBV10-2 | many | TGCGCCAGCAGGGTTACTACGAACACTGAAGCTTTCTTT | CASRVTTNTEAFF
NA | TRBJ2-3 | TRBV7-2 | NA | TGTGCCAGCAGCTCGCCACTGAACTCAGATACGCAGTATTTT | CASSSPLNSDTQYF
NA | TRBJ2-7 | TRBV5-1 | many | TGCGCCAGCAGCCCTATACAGGGATCGTACTACGAGCAGTACTTC | CASSPIQGSYYEQYF
TRBD2 | TRBJ2-1 | TRBV7-3 | many | TGTGCCAGCAGCTTCAGTACCGGGACTAGGTACAATGAGCAGTTCTTC | CASSFSTGTRYNEQFF
TRBD1 | TRBJ1-4 | TRBV6-1 | NA | TGTGCCAGCAGTGAGACGGGGACAGGGGAAGAAAAACTGTTTTTT | CASSETGTGEEKLFF
NA | TRBJ2-7 | TRBV5-1 | many | TGCGCCAGCAGCGCGTCGGGGGGCGCAAGCCTCTACGAGCAGTACTTC | CASSASGGASLYEQYF
NA | TRBJ1-2 | TRBV19 | many | TGTGCCAGTAGTATAGATCGGCGGGGACTCGGGGATGGCTACACCTTC | CASSIDRRGLGDGYTF
NA | TRBJ2-3 | TRBV12-3/TRBV12-4 | many | TGTGCCAGCAGTTTAGGACTAAGCCCAGATACGCAGTATTTT | CASSLGLSPDTQYF
NA | TRBJ2-5 | TRBV27 | few | TGTGCCAGCAGCCCCGAGGGGTATGAGACCCAGTACTTC | CASSPEGYETQYF
NA | TRBJ2-1 | TRBV29-1 | few | TGCAGCAGCCGGGGCAGCAATGAGCAGTTCTTC | CSSRGSNEQFF